The 18 T cell receptor beta chains below all came from one sample that was sequenced in a study of blood T cell repertoires in COVID-19. Some clones are missing from TCRdb's copy, which holds only in-frame ones; the method was immunoSEQ multiplex PCR. Found here are 87,000 or so clones, roughly 80% of them singletons; the top ten hold about 17%. The material sequenced was peripheral blood. The origin of the receptors is an elderly woman with active or convalescent COVID-19.

The chain has TRBV24-1 and TRBJ2-2; D perhaps matches TRBD1 (5 bases). V lost 5 bases and J 3 bases, leaving 6 bases between the germline ends. Germline V lookup: CDR1 KGHDR, CDR2 SFDVKD. The CDR3 is made up of 13 amino acids. CDR3: CATSGQYTGELFF. CDR3 sequence (DNA): TGTGCCACCAGTGGACAGTACACCGGGGAGCTGTTTTTT.

This chain links TRBV7-2 with TRBJ2-1; 9 nucleotides align to TRBD1. Trimming took 5 bases from V and 7 from J; bases not matched to a gene: 6. There are 14 residues in the CDR3. Germline lookup yields CDR1 SGHTA and CDR2 FQGNSA. CDR3 nucleotide sequence: TGTGCCAGCAGCCCACAGGGGGCGCGGAATGAGCAGTTCTTC. This sequence encodes CASSPQGARNEQFF.

This chain uses TRBV9 with TRBJ1-2; D might be TRBD1 (6 bases). CDR3 length: 14 residues. Deletions cut 4 bases from V and 4 bases from J, with 14 bases between. The germline CDR1 and CDR2 sequences are SGDLS and YYNGEE. This chain's CDR3 is CASSLAGHPYGYTF. CDR3 in DNA: TGTGCCAGCAGCCTAGCGGGACACCCCTATGGCTACACCTTC.

The chain is built from TRBV18 and TRBJ2-3; tentative D call: TRBD2 (5 bases). This CDR3 spans 17 amino acids. Per the germline V gene, CDR1 is KGHSH and CDR2 is LQKENI. Trimming removed 3 bases at V and 3 bases at J, with 19 bases between. The CDR3 DNA is TGTGCCAGCTCACCTGCCCCGAGGGATAGTGGGACAGATACGCAGTATTTT. Translating gives CASSPAPRDSGTDTQYF.

The rearrangement links TRBV19 to TRBJ1-5, with a tentative D call TRBD1 (6 bases). Trimming cost V 6 bases and J 6 bases, with 15 bases left between them. The CDR3 totals 14 residues. The germline V gene encodes CDR1 LNHDA and CDR2 SQIVND (reference sequence). This CDR3 is CASSHQQGTQPQHF. For the CDR3, the DNA is TGTGCCAGTAGCCACCAACAGGGCACTCAGCCCCAGCATTTT.

This clone was recorded a few times. This chain links TRBV7-2 with TRBJ1-1; unclear D gene. Trimming removed 5 bases at V and 6 bases at J, with 16 bases between. This CDR3 spans 14 amino acids. Germline V gene lookup returns CDR1 SGHTA and CDR2 FQGNSA. Here the CDR3 DNA reads TGTGCCAGCAGCCCCGGCGCTGGTAGCGCTGAAGCTTTCTTT. Translated: CASSPGAGSAEAFF.

The J gene is TRBJ2-2, the V gene TRBV6-4; 9 bases fit TRBD2. The V gene end was trimmed by 0 bases and the J gene end by 0 bases; junction bases not matched to a gene: 8. Per the germline V gene, CDR1 is MRHNA and CDR2 is SNTAGT. This CDR3 has 19 amino acids. CDR3 sequence: CASSDSMSLAGPNTGELFF. The DNA for the CDR3 is TGTGCCAGCAGTGACTCGATGAGTCTAGCGGGGCCGAACACCGGGGAGCTGTTTTTT.

V is TRBV19 and J is TRBJ2-2; 9 nucleotides align to TRBD2. Unmatched junction bases numbered 2, after V lost 3 bases and J lost 0 bases. The CDR3 is made up of 16 amino acids. Germline V CDR1 and CDR2: LNHDA, SQIVND (reference sequence). CDR3 coding DNA: TGTGCCAGTAGTATTAGCGGGAGACCGAACACCGGGGAGCTGTTTTTT. Translation: CASSISGRPNTGELFF.

This clone has just one count. The chain is built from TRBV2 and TRBJ2-1, with TRBD2 matching 7 bases. The CDR3 contains 12 residues. In germline, CDR1 is SNHLY, CDR2 FYNNEI. V was pared by 8 bases and J by 9 bases, with 7 bases of the junction left unmatched. In DNA form, the CDR3 reads TGTGCCAGCGGGCGGGAGTTGGGTGAGCAGTTCTTC. Amino acids: CASGRELGEQFF. Full variable domain (missing parts from reference TRBV2 and TRBJ2-1): EPEVTQTPSHQVTQMGQEVILRCVPISNHLYFYWYRQILGQKVEFLVSFYNNEISEKSEIFDDQFSVERPDGSNFTLKIRSTKLEDSAMYFCASGRELGEQFFGPGTRLTVL.

The chain carries TRBV12-3 or TRBV12-4 and TRBJ2-7; the D gene is possibly TRBD1 (6 bases). CDR3 length equals 13 residues. Trimming shortened V by 7 bases and J by 8 bases, and 18 bases separated the two germline ends. Here the CDR3 reads CASTQQTGNKQYF. DNA of the CDR3: TGTGCCAGCACCCAACAAACAGGGAACAAGCAGTACTTC.

The chain uses TRBV7-2 and TRBJ1-4; D may be TRBD1 (6 bases). CDR1 is SGHTA, CDR2 FQGNSA, per germline. The CDR3 runs 17 residues. V was clipped by 0 bases and J by 4 bases, with 15 bases between them. The CDR3 bases are TGTGCCAGCAGCTTAGCCGCCTACAGGGTGGATAATGAAAAACTGTTTTTT. Translating gives CASSLAAYRVDNEKLFF.

The V call is TRBV4-1, the J call TRBJ2-3; D possibly corresponds to TRBD2 (6 bases). CDR1 and CDR2 from the germline V gene are MGHRA and YSYEKL. The ends were cut back, 10 bases at V and 4 bases at J, with 12 bases in the middle. The CDR3 covers 12 residues. The CDR3 reads CAIIGGADTQYF. DNA for the CDR3: TGCGCCATCATAGGAGGGGCAGATACGCAGTATTTT.

The chain uses TRBV7-3 and TRBJ2-2, with 9 bases identical to TRBD2. Per the germline V gene, CDR1 is SGHTA and CDR2 is FQGTGA. Trimming removed 5 bases from V and 4 bases from J; junction bases left unmatched: 5. The CDR3 length is 15 residues. The DNA for the CDR3 is TGTGCCAGCAGCCTTAGCGGGAGCGGCACCGGGGAGCTGTTTTTT. Protein sequence: CASSLSGSGTGELFF.

Only a few counts were recorded for this clone. The chain combines TRBV7-8 with TRBJ1-6; D unclear. Germline CDR1 and CDR2: SGHVS and FQNEAQ. Trimming shortened V by 3 bases and J by 8 bases, and 5 bases separated the two germline ends. This CDR3 spans 12 amino acids. The CDR3: CASSFGDSPLHF. The CDR3, as DNA: TGTGCCAGCAGCTTCGGTGATTCACCCCTCCACTTT.

V is TRBV7-2 and J is TRBJ2-5, with TRBD2 as a possible D gene (6 bases). V lost 5 bases, J lost 1 base, and 8 bases lay in between. This CDR3 has 13 amino acids. Germline loops: CDR1 SGHTA, CDR2 FQGNSA. CDR3 residues: CASSRGIQETQYF. The DNA for the CDR3 is TGTGCCAGCAGCCGGGGGATCCAAGAGACCCAGTACTTC. The full variable domain, rest sourced from reference TRBV7-2 and TRBJ2-5, is GAGVSQSPSNKVTEKGKDVELRCDPISGHTALYWYRQSLGQGLEFLIYFQGNSAPDKSGLPSDRFSAERTGGSVSTLTIQRTQQEDSAVYLCASSRGIQETQYFGPGTRLLVL.

The chain is built from TRBV12-3 or TRBV12-4 and TRBJ1-2; perhaps TRBD1 as D (6 bases). Trimming shortened V by 3 bases and J by 5 bases, and 7 bases separated the two germline ends. The CDR3 runs to 12 residues. The CDR3 spells CASSLDRYGYTF. In DNA form, the CDR3 reads TGTGCCAGCAGTTTGGACAGATATGGCTACACCTTC.

This chain connects TRBV19 to TRBJ2-3; D is ambiguous. Germline V gives CDR1 LNHDA, CDR2 SQIVND (reference sequence). This CDR3 has 12 residues. With 5 bases removed from V and 1 base from J, the gap between germline ends came to 4 bases. This CDR3 is CASSPGTDTQYF. The CDR3 DNA reads as TGTGCCAGTAGTCCGGGCACAGATACGCAGTATTTT.

The rearrangement links TRBV9 to TRBJ2-1; 8 nucleotides line up with TRBD2. Losses at the gene ends were 1 base for V and 7 bases for J; bases not matched to a gene: 10. Looked up from germline, CDR1 is SGDLS and CDR2 is YYNGEE. This CDR3 contains 16 residues. CDR3 bases: TGTGCCAGCAGCGTACCCCCGAGCGGGAGTCGAAATGAGCAGTTCTTC. Protein: CASSVPPSGSRNEQFF.